This T cell receptor beta chain comes out of a study of technical replicates of blood from a handful of donors. Libraries were prepared by immunoSEQ multiplex PCR; TCRdb keeps only in-frame clonotypes and omits some of them. The table includes around 13,000 clones, approximately 94% detected once. This CDR3 is built from 14 residues. Germline-derived CDR1 and CDR2 are MDHEN and SYDVKM. V was clipped by 7 bases and J by 3 bases; unmatched bases: 7. The specimen sequenced was PBMCs. The TCR originated in a human donor in good health. V gene TRBV28 combines with J gene TRBJ2-7, with 9 bases identical to TRBD1. The CDR3 DNA reads as TGTGCCAGCACCCCGGGGGGACAGGGCTACGAGCAGTACTTC. It codes for CASTPGGQGYEQYF.